These 10 T cell receptor beta chains were all obtained from the same sample, sequenced in a study of radiation and T cells in renal cell carcinoma. As to time point: blood 4 weeks post-SBRT, at nephrectomy. Treatment in this sample: 15 Gy SBRT to primary tumor, nephrectomy 4 weeks later. Clones were sequenced by immunoSEQ multiplex PCR, and TCRdb holds only the in-frame ones, with some missing. The sample has roughly 58,000 clones; 65% to 80% are singletons. The material was blood, obtained from a patient whose treatment included radiotherapy and nephrectomy. The receptors come from a man in his 60s with renal cell carcinoma.

This rearrangement joins TRBV11-2 to TRBJ1-1; D is perhaps TRBD1 (5 bases). The CDR3 extends over 14 amino acids. The ends were cut back, 7 bases at V and 2 bases at J, with 14 bases in the middle. Germline CDR1 SGHAT, CDR2 FQNNGV. DNA of the CDR3: TGTGCCAGCACGCGGGACCTGAGCAACACTGAAGCTTTCTTT. This translates into CASTRDLSNTEAFF.

The rearrangement links TRBV18 to TRBJ1-1, with D uncertain. From germline, CDR1 is KGHSH and CDR2 LQKENI. The CDR3 runs to 14 residues. Trimming shortened V by 0 bases and J by 1 base, and 6 bases separated the two germline ends. CDR3 loop: CASSPPNKNTEAFF. Written as DNA, the CDR3 is TGTGCCAGCTCACCACCGAACAAGAACACTGAAGCTTTCTTT.

The chain links TRBV7-9 to TRBJ2-7, with TRBD2 identical over 13 bases. Trimming at V came to 5 bases and at J to 0 bases, leaving 7 bases not matched to a gene. CDR1 SEHNR and CDR2 FQNEAQ come from the germline V gene (reference sequence). The CDR3 consists of 17 residues. CDR3 DNA sequence: TGTGCCAGCAGCAATAGAGGGACTAGCGGGACCTCCTACGAGCAGTACTTC. Residues: CASSNRGTSGTSYEQYF.

The chain joins TRBV29-1 to TRBJ2-3, with 12 bases identical to TRBD2. CDR3 length: 15 residues. Germline trimming cut 7 bases from V and 3 bases from J; bases unmatched to any gene: 8. CDR1 is SQVTM, CDR2 ANQGSEA, per germline. The CDR3 region has the DNA TGCAGCGGCCGGACTAGCGGGATTGGGACAGATACGCAGTATTTT. Encoded protein: CSGRTSGIGTDTQYF.

The CDR3 protein is CASSLPLGGDYGYTF. Here the CDR3 DNA reads TGTGCCAGCAGCCTACCCCTGGGCGGGGACTATGGCTACACCTTC. V is TRBV13 and J is TRBJ1-2; the D is unclear. This CDR3 contains 15 residues. Germline CDR1 reads PRHDT; CDR2 reads FYEKMQ (reference sequence). V lost 5 bases to trimming and J lost 3 bases, with 16 bases between them.

DNA for the CDR3: TGCGCCACTTATGCGGGGGGGAACACCGGGGAGCTGTTTTTT. Translated, it gives CATYAGGNTGELFF. V usage is TRBV5-1 and J usage is TRBJ2-2; 8 bases fit TRBD2. The CDR3 has 14 residues. The V gene end was trimmed by 9 bases and the J gene end by 1 base; junction bases not matched to a gene: 5. CDR1 and CDR2 (germline): SGHRS, YFSETQ.

This clone came up a few times. This chain joins TRBV29-1 and TRBJ2-5; TRBD1 matches at 7 bases. In germline, CDR1 is SQVTM, CDR2 ANQGSEA. CDR3 length: 14 amino acids. V shed 1 base, J shed 6 bases, and the junction held 8 bases outside the gene matches. The CDR3 reads CSVEARPGGKTQYF. The CDR3 nucleotides read TGCAGCGTTGAAGCAAGGCCAGGGGGAAAGACCCAGTACTTC. The complete variable domain, with remaining parts taken from reference TRBV29-1 and TRBJ2-5, reads SAVISQKPSRDICQRGTSLTIQCQVDSQVTMMFWYRQQPGQSLTLIATANQGSEATYESGFVIDKFPISRPNLTFSTLTVSNMSPEDSSIYLCSVEARPGGKTQYFGPGTRLLVL.

V and J are TRBV5-4 and TRBJ2-5, with D unresolved. This CDR3 has 15 residues. CDR1 and CDR2 (germline): SGHNT, YYREEE (reference sequence). Trimming cost V 1 base and J 4 bases, with 14 bases left between them. CDR3 protein: CASSLSYEGRETQYF. CDR3 DNA sequence: TGTGCCAGCAGCTTGTCCTATGAAGGACGAGAGACCCAGTACTTC.

This clone was counted a few times. The CDR3 DNA reads as TGTGCCATCAGTGAAGGGCAAGAGACCCAGTACTTC. It encodes CAISEGQETQYF. The genes are TRBV10-3 and TRBJ2-5; unclear D gene. V lost 3 bases to trimming and J lost 2 bases, with 4 bases between them. Germline V gene lookup returns CDR1 ENHRY and CDR2 SYGVKD. The CDR3 is made up of 12 amino acids.

The V and J genes are TRBV9 and TRBJ2-2, with 11 bases fitting TRBD2. Germline CDR1 reads SGDLS; CDR2 reads YYNGEE. The CDR3 is 15 residues long. The V gene end was trimmed by 4 bases and the J gene end by 7 bases; junction bases not matched to a gene: 6. The CDR3 region is CASSYSGRAGGELFF. In DNA form, the CDR3 reads TGTGCCAGCAGCTATAGCGGGAGGGCCGGCGGGGAGCTGTTTTTT.